This T cell receptor (beta chain) was captured in a study of patients and donors after allogeneic stem cell transplantation. This clonotype was seen just once. V was cut by 5 bases and J by 0 bases, with 8 bases left in between. The germline CDR1 and CDR2 sequences are MNHEY and SMNVEV (reference sequence). There are 14 residues in the CDR3. In TCRdb, the RT-PCR reads were re-called with MiXCR into one record per CDR3 protein. Of about 960,000 distinct CDR3 sequences in the sample, more than 15% were seen once. This chain uses TRBV27 with TRBJ1-3, with D unclear. Sequencing input: blood, either unsorted or a sorted T cell fraction (not recorded which). This clonotype was obtained from a human donor who was either an allogeneic HSCT recipient or a stem cell or donor lymphocyte infusion donor (not recorded which). It is not recorded whose cells these are; they may come from a transplant donor. In DNA, the CDR3 is TGTGCCAGCAGTCCCTGGTTCTCTGGAAACACCATATATTTT. This encodes CASSPWFSGNTIYF.